This entry describes one TCR beta chain. The sample comes from a study of control samples from healthy donors and cancer patients. The data were produced by immunoSEQ multiplex PCR, yet TCRdb's version contains in-frame clones alone and is incomplete. This sample yields about 92,000 clones, of which more than 75% are seen a single time; about 9.8% belongs to the top ten. The TCR originated in a woman aged 60 to 75 in good health. The sample was blood.

Here the CDR3 reads CASSEINTEAFF. Here the CDR3 DNA reads TGTGCCAGCAGTGAAATCAACACTGAAGCTTTCTTT. This chain connects TRBV2 to TRBJ1-1; D remains ambiguous. V was shortened by 2 bases and J by 2 bases, with 3 bases between the two germline ends. Germline values: CDR1 SNHLY, CDR2 FYNNEI. The CDR3 has 12 amino acids.